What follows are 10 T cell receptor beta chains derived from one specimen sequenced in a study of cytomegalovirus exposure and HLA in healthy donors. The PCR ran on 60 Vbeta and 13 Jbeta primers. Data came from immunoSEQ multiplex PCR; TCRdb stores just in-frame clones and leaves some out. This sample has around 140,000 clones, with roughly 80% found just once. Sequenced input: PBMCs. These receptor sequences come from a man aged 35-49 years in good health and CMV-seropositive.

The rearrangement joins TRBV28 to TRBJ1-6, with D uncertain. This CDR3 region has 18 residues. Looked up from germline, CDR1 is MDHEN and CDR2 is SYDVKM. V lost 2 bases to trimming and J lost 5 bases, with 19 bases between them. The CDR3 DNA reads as TGTGCCAGCAGTTTAACACGGGGTACGGCGATGCATAATTCACCCCTCCACTTT. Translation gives CASSLTRGTAMHNSPLHF.

The CDR3: CASSPQTDTQYF. The DNA for the CDR3 is TGTGCCAGCAGCCCACAGACAGATACGCAGTATTTT. The chain combines TRBV7-9 with TRBJ2-3; no definite D call. The CDR3 runs 12 residues. V was cut by 5 bases and J by 3 bases, with 6 bases left in between. Germline V lookup: CDR1 SEHNR, CDR2 FQNEAQ (reference sequence).

In DNA, the CDR3 is TGTGCCATCACCACCGGGACAGGGCTTCGCAATGAGCAGTTCTTC. It encodes CAITTGTGLRNEQFF. The chain uses TRBV10-3 and TRBJ2-1, with TRBD1 matching 9 bases. V trimming: 7 bases; J trimming: 6 bases; junction bases outside the gene matches: 10. This CDR3 has 15 residues. In germline, CDR1 is ENHRY, CDR2 SYGVKD.

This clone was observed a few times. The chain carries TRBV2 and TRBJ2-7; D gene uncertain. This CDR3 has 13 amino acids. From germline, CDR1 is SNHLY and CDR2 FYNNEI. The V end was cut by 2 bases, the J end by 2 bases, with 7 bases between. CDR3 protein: CASSETETYEQYF. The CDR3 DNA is TGTGCCAGCAGTGAAACAGAAACCTACGAGCAGTACTTC. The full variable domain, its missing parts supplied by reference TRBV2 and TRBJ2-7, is EPEVTQTPSHQVTQMGQEVILRCVPISNHLYFYWYRQILGQKVEFLVSFYNNEISEKSEIFDDQFSVERPDGSNFTLKIRSTKLEDSAMYFCASSETETYEQYFGPGTRLTVT.

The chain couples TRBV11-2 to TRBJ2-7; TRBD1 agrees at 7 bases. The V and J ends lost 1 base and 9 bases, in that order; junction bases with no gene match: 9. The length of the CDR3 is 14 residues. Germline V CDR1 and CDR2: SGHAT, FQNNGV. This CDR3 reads CASSLVVTGFSQYF. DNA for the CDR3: TGTGCCAGCAGCTTAGTTGTGACAGGGTTTTCGCAGTACTTC.

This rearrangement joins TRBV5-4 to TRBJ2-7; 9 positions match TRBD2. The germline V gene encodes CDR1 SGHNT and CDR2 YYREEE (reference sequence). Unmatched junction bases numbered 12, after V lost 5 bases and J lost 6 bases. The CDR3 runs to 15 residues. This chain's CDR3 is CASSFAGGRAGEQYF. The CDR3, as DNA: TGTGCCAGCAGTTTTGCGGGCGGGAGGGCCGGCGAGCAGTACTTC.

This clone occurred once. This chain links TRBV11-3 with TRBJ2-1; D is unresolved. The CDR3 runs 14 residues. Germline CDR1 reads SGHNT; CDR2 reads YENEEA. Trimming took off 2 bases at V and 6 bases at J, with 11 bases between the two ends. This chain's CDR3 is CASSLRPGTNEQFF. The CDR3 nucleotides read TGTGCCAGCAGCTTACGGCCAGGTACCAATGAGCAGTTCTTC. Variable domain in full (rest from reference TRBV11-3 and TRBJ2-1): EAGVVQSPRYKIIEKKQPVAFWCNPISGHNTLYWYLQNLGQGPELLIRYENEEAVDDSQLPKDRFSAERLKGVDSTLKIQPAELGDSAVYLCASSLRPGTNEQFFGPGTRLTVL.

CDR3 sequence reads: CASSLSGGRPQETQYF. DNA of the CDR3: TGTGCCAGCAGCCTTTCTGGCGGGAGGCCCCAAGAGACCCAGTACTTC. The chain has TRBV9 and TRBJ2-5; 8 bases agree with TRBD2. CDR1 and CDR2 (germline): SGDLS, YYNGEE. The CDR3 is 16 residues long. With V trimmed by 4 bases and J by 1 base, 9 bases remained unmatched.

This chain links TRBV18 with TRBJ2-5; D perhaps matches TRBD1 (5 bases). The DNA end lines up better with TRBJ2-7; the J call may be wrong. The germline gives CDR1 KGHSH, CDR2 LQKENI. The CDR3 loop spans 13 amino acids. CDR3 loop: CASSPHRLYEQYF. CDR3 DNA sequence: TGTGCCAGCTCACCACACAGGCTGTACGAGCAGTACTTC.

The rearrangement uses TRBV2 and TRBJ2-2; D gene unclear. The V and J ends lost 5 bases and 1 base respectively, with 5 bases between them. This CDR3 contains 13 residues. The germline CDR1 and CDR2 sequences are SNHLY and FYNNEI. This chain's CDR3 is CASSSGNTGELFF. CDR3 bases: TGTGCCAGCAGTTCAGGGAACACCGGGGAGCTGTTTTTT.